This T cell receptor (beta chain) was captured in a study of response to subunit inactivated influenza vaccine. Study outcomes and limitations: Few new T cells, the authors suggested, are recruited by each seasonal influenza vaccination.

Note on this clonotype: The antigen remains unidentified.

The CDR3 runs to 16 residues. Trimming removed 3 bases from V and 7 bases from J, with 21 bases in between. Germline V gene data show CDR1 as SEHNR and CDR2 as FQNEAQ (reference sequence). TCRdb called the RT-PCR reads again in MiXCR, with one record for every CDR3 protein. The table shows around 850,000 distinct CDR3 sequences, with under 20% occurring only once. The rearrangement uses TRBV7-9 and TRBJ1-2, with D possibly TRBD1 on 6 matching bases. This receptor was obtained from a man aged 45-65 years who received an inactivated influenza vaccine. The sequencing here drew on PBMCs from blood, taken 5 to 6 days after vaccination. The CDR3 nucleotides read TGTGCCAGCAGCTTTCCCGGGGAAAGACAGGTCTTTGGCTACACCTTC. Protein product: CASSFPGERQVFGYTF. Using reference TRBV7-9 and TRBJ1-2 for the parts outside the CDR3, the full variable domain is DTGVSQNPRHKITKRGQNVTFRCDPISEHNRLYWYRQTLGQGPEFLTYFQNEAQLEKSRLLSDRFSAERPKGSFSTLEIQRTEQGDSAMYLCASSFPGERQVFGYTFGSGTRLTVV.